This is a list of T cell receptor beta chains from one sample in a study of low-dose radiotherapy and immunotherapy resistance in tumors. TCRdb re-derived calls from the reads in MiXCR, one entry per CDR3 protein. Of tens of thousands of distinct CDR3 sequences in the sample, more than 8% were seen once. This specimen consisted of PBMCs, obtained before treatment. Receptors were obtained from a male donor with prostate cancer. Each CDR3 is given with its conserved first and last residue. D genes are given only for firm matches. Clone size is given for some rows only: seen once, a few or many times, or a class if the clone is expanded.

CDR3aa	CDR3nt	d_gene	j_gene	abundance	v_gene
CASSMTATNTEAFF	TGTGCCAGCAGCATGACTGCTACAAACACTGAAGCTTTCTTT	.	TRBJ1-1	many	TRBV9
CASSLSQGMNTEAFF	TGTGCCAGCAGCTTATCACAGGGCATGAACACTGAAGCTTTCTTT	.	TRBJ1-1	many	TRBV7-2
CASSEVRTEAFF	TGTGCCAGTAGTGAAGTGCGGACTGAAGCTTTCTTT	.	TRBJ1-1	many	TRBV19
CSAVRGAANEKLFF	TGCAGTGCTGTCCGGGGGGCAGCTAATGAAAAACTGTTTTTT	.	TRBJ1-4	many	TRBV20-1
CASSLSGTGRYEQYF	TGCGCCAGCAGCTTGTCAGGGACAGGGAGATACGAGCAGTACTTC	TRBD1	TRBJ2-7	many	TRBV5-1
CASSLSIAAGGTDTQYF	TGTGCCAGCAGCTTATCCATAGCAGCGGGGGGCACAGATACGCAGTATTTT	TRBD2	TRBJ2-3	many	TRBV7-2
CASSPGTSTYEQYF	TGTGCCAGCAGCCCCGGGACTAGTACCTACGAGCAGTACTTC	TRBD2	TRBJ2-7	many	TRBV7-6
CASSYSGGRNQPQHF	TGTGCCAGCAGTTACTCGGGGGGACGGAATCAGCCCCAGCATTTT	.	TRBJ1-5	many	TRBV6-2/TRBV6-3
CSASTQGPNYGYTF	TGCAGTGCTAGTACCCAGGGTCCCAACTATGGCTACACCTTC	.	TRBJ1-2	many	TRBV20-1
CASSSMGTGTDTQYF	TGTGCCAGTAGTTCGATGGGAACGGGGACAGATACGCAGTATTTT	.	TRBJ2-3	many	TRBV19
CASSLANYYEQYF	TGTGCCAGCAGTTTAGCAAATTACTACGAGCAGTACTTC	.	TRBJ2-7	many	TRBV28
CASSQDHGRLVGLEKLFF	TGTGCCAGCAGCCAAGATCACGGCCGACTGGTGGGGCTTGAAAAACTGTTTTTT	.	TRBJ1-4	many	TRBV4-2
CASSFLTSGSTYEQYF	TGTGCCAGCAGTTTCCTGACTAGCGGGTCTACCTACGAGCAGTACTTC	TRBD2	TRBJ2-7	many	TRBV27
CASSQAPSGSYEQYF	TGTGCCAGCAGTCAGGCCCCTAGCGGGAGTTACGAGCAGTACTTC	TRBD2	TRBJ2-7	.	TRBV28
CASYAIPGTGNSGNTIYF	TGTGCCAGTTATGCTATCCCCGGGACAGGGAACTCTGGAAACACCATATATTTT	TRBD1	TRBJ1-3	many	TRBV28